This T cell receptor (beta chain) was recovered during a study of blood T cell repertoires in COVID-19. Trimming cost V 5 bases and J 1 base; bases outside gene matches: 6. Germline V gene lookup returns CDR1 LNHDA and CDR2 SQIVND (reference sequence). This CDR3 is built from 15 residues. TCRdb's copy holds only in-frame clones and misses some; the assay was immunoSEQ multiplex PCR. The repertoire holds 150,000 to 200,000 clones, more than 75% seen once, with roughly 6% in the top ten. The V gene is TRBV19, the J gene TRBJ2-7, with TRBD1 identical over 9 bases. The sample comprised peripheral blood. The receptor's source is a man aged 40-50 years with active or convalescent COVID-19. CDR3 loop: CASSAPGTGSYEQYF. In DNA form, the CDR3 reads TGTGCCAGTAGTGCCCCCGGGACAGGGTCCTACGAGCAGTACTTC.